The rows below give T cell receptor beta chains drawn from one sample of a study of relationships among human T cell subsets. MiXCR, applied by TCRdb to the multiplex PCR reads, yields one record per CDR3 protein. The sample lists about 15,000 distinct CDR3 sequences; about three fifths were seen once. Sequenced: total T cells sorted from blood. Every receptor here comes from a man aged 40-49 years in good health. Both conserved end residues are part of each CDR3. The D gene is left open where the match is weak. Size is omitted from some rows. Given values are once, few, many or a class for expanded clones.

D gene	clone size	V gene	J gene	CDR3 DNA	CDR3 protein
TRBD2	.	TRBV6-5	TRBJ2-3	TGTGCCAGCAGTTATAGGTCTAGCGGGAGCACAGATACGCAGTATTTT	CASSYRSSGSTDTQYF
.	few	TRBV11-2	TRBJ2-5	TGTGCCAGCAGCAAAGACCGGGTTGGGGGAGAGACCCAGTACTTC	CASSKDRVGGETQYF
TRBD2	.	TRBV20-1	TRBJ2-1	TGCAGTGCTAGAGACAGAACTAGCGGGGTCTACAATGAGCAGTTCTTC	CSARDRTSGVYNEQFF
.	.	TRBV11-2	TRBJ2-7	TGTGCCAGCAGCTTAGGTCCGGGAGCCTACGAGCAGTACTTC	CASSLGPGAYEQYF
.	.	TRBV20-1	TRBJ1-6	TGCAGTGCTAGAGGGCAGTATAATTCACCCCTCCACTTT	CSARGQYNSPLHF
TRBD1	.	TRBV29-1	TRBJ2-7	TGCAGCGTTGCGACGGACAGGGCACGGGCGCAGTACTTC	CSVATDRARAQYF
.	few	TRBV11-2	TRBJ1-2	TGTGCCAGCAGCACCCAGATCAGGGACGGCTACACCTTC	CASSTQIRDGYTF
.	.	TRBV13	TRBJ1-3	TGTGCCAGCAGCTTGGACAGCTCCTCTGGAAACACCATATATTTT	CASSLDSSSGNTIYF
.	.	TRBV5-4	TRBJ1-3	TGTGCCAGCAGCTTGACTTCTGGAAACACCATATATTTT	CASSLTSGNTIYF
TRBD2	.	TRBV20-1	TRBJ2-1	TGCAGTGGGACTACTAGCGGGAGTTACAATGAGCAGTTCTTC	CSGTTSGSYNEQFF
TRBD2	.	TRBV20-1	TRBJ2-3	TGCAGTGCTAGAAAGACAGCGGGGGGGCTGACAGATACGCAGTATTTT	CSARKTAGGLTDTQYF
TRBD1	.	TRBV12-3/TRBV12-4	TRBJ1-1	TGTGCCAGCGGGGCCCGGACAGGCCGCCCCGAAGCTTTCTTT	CASGARTGRPEAFF
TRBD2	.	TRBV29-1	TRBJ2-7	TGCAGCGTCAGCGGGAGTGGCTACGAGCAGTACTTC	CSVSGSGYEQYF
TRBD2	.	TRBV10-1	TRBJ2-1	TGCGCCAGCAGTGCGAGCGGGAGCTCCTACAATGAGCAGTTCTTC	CASSASGSSYNEQFF
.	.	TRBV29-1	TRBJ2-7	TGCAGCGTGGGGGACCCGGCAGACGAGCAGTACTTC	CSVGDPADEQYF
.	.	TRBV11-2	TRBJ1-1	TGTGCCAGCAGCTTAGGGGTCGGAGGGGGCACTGAAGCTTTCTTT	CASSLGVGGGTEAFF
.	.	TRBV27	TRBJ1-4	TGTGCCAGCAGTATAACGTCGGGAAAACTGTTTTTT	CASSITSGKLFF
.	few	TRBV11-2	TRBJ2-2	TGTGCCAGCAGCTTAGGCCTGCGGAGCACCGGGGAGCTGTTTTTT	CASSLGLRSTGELFF
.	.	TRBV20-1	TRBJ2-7	TGCAGTGCTAGAGGACGCGGCAAGATCTACAAGCAGTACTTC	CSARGRGKIYKQYF
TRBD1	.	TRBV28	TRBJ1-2	TGTGCCAGCGGTGTCCAGGGGGCGCGTGGCTACACCTTC	CASGVQGARGYTF
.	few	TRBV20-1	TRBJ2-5	TGCAGTGCCCCCGAAGGATCGGAGACCCAGTACTTC	CSAPEGSETQYF
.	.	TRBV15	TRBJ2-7	TGTGCCACCAGCAGAGAGGACACCTACGAGCAGTACTTC	CATSREDTYEQYF
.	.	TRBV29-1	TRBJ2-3	TGCAGCGTTAATGACAGCACAGATACGCAGTATTTT	CSVNDSTDTQYF
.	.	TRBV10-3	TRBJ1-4	TGTGCCATCAGTGAACGGGATCGGGAAAAACTGTTTTTT	CAISERDREKLFF
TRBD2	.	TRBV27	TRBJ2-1	TGTGCCAGCAGTTCGGCCTCTAGCGGGGCCTACAATGAGCAGTTCTTC	CASSSASSGAYNEQFF
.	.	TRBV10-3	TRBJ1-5	TGTGCCATCAGCTGGGACAACGGAGGGAATCAGCCCCAGCATTTT	CAISWDNGGNQPQHF
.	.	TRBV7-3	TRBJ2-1	TGTGCCAGCAGCTCGGGACCTCGGTATGACAATGAGCAGTTCTTC	CASSSGPRYDNEQFF
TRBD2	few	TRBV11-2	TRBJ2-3	TGTGCCAGCAGCTCAGCGGGGGTTGATACGCAGTATTTT	CASSSAGVDTQYF
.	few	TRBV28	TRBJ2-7	TGTGCCACCAGTAGCTTAGCTTTTGGGCAGTACTTC	CATSSLAFGQYF
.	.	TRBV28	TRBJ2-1	TGTGCCAGCAGACATAGCGGAGGATTCTACAATGAGCAGTTCTTC	CASRHSGGFYNEQFF
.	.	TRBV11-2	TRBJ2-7	TGTGCCAGCAGCCCGCACGCCGGGACGGGAGCCTACGAGCAGTACTTC	CASSPHAGTGAYEQYF
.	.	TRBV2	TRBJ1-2	TGTGCCAGCAGTGAAGAGGGGGGCTACACCTTC	CASSEEGGYTF
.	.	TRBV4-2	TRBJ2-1	TGTGCCAGCAGCCGGGACGAAAACGGGGCCAATGAGCAGTTCTTC	CASSRDENGANEQFF